What follows is one T cell receptor (beta chain) and its context. The antigen remains unidentified. The record originates from a study of blood T cells in healthy people across ages. The study's findings and limits: It was the long-lived donors that had more naive CD4+ cells and higher diversity than aged donors. Any conclusive comparison of naive versus antigen-experienced cells was prevented by using unsorted PBMCs.

A sample-barcoded 5' primer and a J-beta primer mix were used in a second PCR of roughly 7 to 11 cycles. Each of the samples gave a minimum of 3 million paired-end reads that contained CDR3. TCRdb redid the calling of the 5' RACE reads with MiXCR, one entry per CDR3 protein. The sample yields 1,300,000 or so distinct CDR3 sequences, roughly 60% seen once. The study drew donors from healthy Caucasian individuals in Russia aged about 6 to 90. CDR1 is KGHDR, CDR2 SFDVKD, per germline. The CDR3 extends over 16 amino acids. The J segment lost 0 bases and the V segment lost 2 bases, leaving 5 bases of the junction unmatched.

The receptor was isolated from a man between 18 and 35 years old in good health. The sample consisted of blood. V usage is TRBV24-1 and J usage is TRBJ1-2; 7 positions agree with TRBD1. The CDR3 loop reads CATSDWRDSSNYGYTF. CDR3 sequence (DNA): TGTGCCACCAGTGATTGGAGGGACAGTTCTAACTATGGCTACACCTTC.